Described below is a single T cell receptor beta chain sequence and its context. Its antigen remains unknown. Libraries were prepared by immunoSEQ multiplex PCR; TCRdb keeps only in-frame clonotypes and omits some of them. This table has some 75,000 clones, 84% appearing once. V shed 5 bases and J 6 bases; nucleotides not matched to a gene: 3. There are 14 residues in the CDR3. Per the germline V gene, CDR1 is MNHNS and CDR2 is SASEGT. The data were obtained in a study of OX40 agonist ivuxolimab in advanced cancers. On the study more broadly: Patients receiving dose escalation had hepatocellular carcinoma, melanoma, renal cell or head and neck cancer. There were three patients with partial responses, one having hepatocellular carcinoma and two cutaneous melanoma. Study outcomes and limitations: Averaged across samples, CD8+ T cells carried more expanded clones than CD4+ did.

The J gene is TRBJ2-2, the V gene TRBV6-1, with TRBD1 matching over 10 bases. This TCR came from an adult with an advanced solid tumor such as melanoma, head and neck, liver or kidney cancer. The material was CD4+ or CD8+ T cells sorted from blood, obtained in a trial of the OX40 agonist ivuxolimab. The CDR3 DNA sequence: TGTGCCAGCAGTCGGGACAGGGGACCCGGGGAGCTGTTTTTT. Protein sequence: CASSRDRGPGELFF.